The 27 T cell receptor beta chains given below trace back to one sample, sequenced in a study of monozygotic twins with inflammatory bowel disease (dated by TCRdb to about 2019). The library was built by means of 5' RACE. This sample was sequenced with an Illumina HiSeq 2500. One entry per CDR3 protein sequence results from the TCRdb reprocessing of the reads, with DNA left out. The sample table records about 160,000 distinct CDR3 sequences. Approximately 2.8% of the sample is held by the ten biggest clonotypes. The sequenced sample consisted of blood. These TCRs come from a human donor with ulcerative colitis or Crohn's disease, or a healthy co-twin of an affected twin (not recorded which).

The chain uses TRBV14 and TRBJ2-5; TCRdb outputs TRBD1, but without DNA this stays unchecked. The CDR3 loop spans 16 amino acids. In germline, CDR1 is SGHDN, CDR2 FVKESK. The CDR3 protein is CASSQGDRGYQETQYF. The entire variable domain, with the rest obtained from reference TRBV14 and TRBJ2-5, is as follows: EAGVTQFPSHSVIEKGQTVTLRCDPISGHDNLYWYRRVMGKEIKFLLHFVKESKQDESGMPNNRFLAERTGGTYSTLKVQPAELEDSGVYFCASSQGDRGYQETQYFGPGTRLLVL.

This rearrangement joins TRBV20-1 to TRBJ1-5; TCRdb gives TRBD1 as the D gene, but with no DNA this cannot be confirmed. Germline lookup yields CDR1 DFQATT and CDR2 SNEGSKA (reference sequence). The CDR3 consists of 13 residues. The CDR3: CSAAGTGGQPQHF.

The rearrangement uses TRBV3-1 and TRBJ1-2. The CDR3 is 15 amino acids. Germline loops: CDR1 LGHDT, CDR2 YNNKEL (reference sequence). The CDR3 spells CASSQGSDGIYGYTF.

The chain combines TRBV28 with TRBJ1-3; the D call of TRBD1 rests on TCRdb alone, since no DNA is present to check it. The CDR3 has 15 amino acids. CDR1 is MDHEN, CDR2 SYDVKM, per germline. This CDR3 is CASSSQGAAGNTIYF.

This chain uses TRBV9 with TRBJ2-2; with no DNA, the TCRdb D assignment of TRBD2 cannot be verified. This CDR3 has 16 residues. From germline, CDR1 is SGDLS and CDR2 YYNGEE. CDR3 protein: CASSAPSGRHTGELFF.

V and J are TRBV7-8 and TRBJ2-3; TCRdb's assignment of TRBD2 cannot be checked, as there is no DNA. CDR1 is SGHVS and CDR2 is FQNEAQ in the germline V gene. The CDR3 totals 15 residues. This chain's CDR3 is CASSPGAREKDTQYF.

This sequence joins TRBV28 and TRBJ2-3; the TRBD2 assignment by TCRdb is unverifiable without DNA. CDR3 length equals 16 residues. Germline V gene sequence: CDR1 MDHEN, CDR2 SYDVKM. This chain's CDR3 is CPSSSGLAGEADTQYF.

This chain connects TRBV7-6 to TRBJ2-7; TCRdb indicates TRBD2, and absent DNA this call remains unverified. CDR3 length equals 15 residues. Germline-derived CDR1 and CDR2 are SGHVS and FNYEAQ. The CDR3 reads CASSLVTSGSYEQYF.

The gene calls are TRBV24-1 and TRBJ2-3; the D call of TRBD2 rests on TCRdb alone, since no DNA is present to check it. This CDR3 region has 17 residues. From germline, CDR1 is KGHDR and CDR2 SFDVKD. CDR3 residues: CATSDGLAGGPLDTQYF.

CDR3 protein: CASSYLAGGRNEQFF. The chain carries TRBV6-2 or TRBV6-3 and TRBJ2-1; the TCRdb call, TRBD2, lacks DNA for checking. Germline assignment: CDR1 MNHEY and CDR2 SVGEGT. The length of the CDR3 is 15 residues.

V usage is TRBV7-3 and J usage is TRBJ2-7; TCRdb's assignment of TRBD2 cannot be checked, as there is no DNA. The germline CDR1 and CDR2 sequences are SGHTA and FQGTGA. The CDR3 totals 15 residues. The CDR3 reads CASSSGTSGSYEQYF.

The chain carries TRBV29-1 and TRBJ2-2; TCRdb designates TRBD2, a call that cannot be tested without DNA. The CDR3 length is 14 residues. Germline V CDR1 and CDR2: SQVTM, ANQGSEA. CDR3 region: CSVVLMRGAGELFF.

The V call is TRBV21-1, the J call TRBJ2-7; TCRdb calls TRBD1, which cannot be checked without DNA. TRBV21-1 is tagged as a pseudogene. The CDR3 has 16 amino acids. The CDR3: CASSKKFAGGLYEQYF.

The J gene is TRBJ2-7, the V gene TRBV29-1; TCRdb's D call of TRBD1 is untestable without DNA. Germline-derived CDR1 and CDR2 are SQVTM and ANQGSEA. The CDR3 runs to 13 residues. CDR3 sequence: CSVVTGGIYEQYF.

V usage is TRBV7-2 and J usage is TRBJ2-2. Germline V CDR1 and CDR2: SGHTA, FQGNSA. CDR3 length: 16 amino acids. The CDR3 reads CASSLEARPNTGELFF.

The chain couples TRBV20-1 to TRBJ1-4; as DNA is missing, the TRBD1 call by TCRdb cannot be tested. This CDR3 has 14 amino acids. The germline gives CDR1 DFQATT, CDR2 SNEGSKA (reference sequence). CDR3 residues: CSVPKGATNEKLFF.

The CDR3 reads CAISGTAYTEAFF. The chain joins TRBV10-3 to TRBJ1-1; without DNA, the TCRdb call of TRBD1 cannot be checked. The length of the CDR3 is 13 residues. The germline V gene has CDR1 ENHRY and CDR2 SYGVKD.

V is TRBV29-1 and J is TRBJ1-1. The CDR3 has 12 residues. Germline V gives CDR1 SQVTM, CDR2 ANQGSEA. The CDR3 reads CSVSSGNTEAFF.

This chain's CDR3 is CASRIQGGDQPQHF. The chain uses TRBV27 and TRBJ1-5. Germline assignment: CDR1 MNHEY and CDR2 SMNVEV (reference sequence). The CDR3 is 14 residues long.

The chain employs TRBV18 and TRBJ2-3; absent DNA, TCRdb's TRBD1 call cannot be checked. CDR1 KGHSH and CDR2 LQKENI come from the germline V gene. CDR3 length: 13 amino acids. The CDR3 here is CASYIPGKSTQYF.

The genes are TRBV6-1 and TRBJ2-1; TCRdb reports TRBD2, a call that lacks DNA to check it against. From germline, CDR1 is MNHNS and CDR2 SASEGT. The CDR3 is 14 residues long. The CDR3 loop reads CASKVAGPYNEQFF.

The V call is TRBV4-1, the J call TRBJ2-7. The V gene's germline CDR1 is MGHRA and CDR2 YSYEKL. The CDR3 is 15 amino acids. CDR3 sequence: CASSQTAGTAYEQYF.

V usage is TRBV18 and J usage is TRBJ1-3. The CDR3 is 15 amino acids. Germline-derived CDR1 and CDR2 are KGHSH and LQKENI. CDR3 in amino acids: CASSPQTDFGNTIYF.

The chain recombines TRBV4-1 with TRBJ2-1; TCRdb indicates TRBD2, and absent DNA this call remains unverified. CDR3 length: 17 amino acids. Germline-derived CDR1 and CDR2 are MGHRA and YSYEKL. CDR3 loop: CASSQRTSGRTNNEQFF.

The CDR3 sequence: CASSYSGDSNQPQHF. V usage is TRBV6-5 and J usage is TRBJ1-5. Germline V CDR1 and CDR2: MNHEY, SVGAGI. This CDR3 has 15 residues.

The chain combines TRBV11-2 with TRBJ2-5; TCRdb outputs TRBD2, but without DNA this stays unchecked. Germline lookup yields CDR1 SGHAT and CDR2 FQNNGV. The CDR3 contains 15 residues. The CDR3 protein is CASSRTSGSVETQYF.

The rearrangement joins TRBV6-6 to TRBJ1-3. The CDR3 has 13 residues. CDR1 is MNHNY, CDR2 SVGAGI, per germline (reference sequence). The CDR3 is CASSYSEGNTIYF.